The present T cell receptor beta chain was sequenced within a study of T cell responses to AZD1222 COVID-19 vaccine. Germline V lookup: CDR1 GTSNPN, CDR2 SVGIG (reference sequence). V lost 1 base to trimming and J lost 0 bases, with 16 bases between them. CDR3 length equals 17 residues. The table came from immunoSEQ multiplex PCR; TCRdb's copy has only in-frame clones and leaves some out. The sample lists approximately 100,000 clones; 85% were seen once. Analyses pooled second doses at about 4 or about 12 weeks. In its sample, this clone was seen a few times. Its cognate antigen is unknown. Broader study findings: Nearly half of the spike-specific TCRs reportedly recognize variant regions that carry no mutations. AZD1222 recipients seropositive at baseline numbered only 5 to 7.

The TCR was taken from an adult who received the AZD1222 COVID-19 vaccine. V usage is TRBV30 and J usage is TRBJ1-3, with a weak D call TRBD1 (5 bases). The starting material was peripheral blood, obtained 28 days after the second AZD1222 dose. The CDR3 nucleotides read TGTGCCTGGAGTGCTCCGGGACTCCGATTCTCTGGAAACACCATATATTTT. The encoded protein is CAWSAPGLRFSGNTIYF.